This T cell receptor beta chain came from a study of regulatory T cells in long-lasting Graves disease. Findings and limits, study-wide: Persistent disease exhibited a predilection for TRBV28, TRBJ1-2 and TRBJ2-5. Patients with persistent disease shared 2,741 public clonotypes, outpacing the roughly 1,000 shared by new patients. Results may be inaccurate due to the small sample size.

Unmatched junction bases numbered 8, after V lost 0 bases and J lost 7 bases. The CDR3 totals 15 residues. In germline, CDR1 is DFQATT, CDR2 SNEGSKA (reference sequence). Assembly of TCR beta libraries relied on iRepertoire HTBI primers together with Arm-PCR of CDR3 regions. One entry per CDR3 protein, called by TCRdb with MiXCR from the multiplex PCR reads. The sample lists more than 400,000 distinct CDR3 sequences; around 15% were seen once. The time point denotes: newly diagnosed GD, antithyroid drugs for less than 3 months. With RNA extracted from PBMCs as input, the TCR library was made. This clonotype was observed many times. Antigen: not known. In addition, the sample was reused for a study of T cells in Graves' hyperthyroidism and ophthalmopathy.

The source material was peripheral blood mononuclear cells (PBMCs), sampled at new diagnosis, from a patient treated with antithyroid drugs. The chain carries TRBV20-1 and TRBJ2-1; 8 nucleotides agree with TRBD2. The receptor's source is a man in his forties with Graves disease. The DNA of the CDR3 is TGCAGTGCTAGAGAATCAGCGGGAGTTCGGAATGAGCAGTTCTTC. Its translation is CSARESAGVRNEQFF.